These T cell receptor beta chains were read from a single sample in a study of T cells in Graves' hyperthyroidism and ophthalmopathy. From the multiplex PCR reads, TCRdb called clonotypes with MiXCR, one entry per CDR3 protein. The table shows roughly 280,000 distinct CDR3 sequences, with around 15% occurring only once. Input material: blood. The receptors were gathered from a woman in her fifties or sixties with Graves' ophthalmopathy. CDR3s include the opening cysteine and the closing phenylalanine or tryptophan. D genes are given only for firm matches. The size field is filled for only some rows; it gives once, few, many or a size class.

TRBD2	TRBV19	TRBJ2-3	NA	TGTGCCAGTAGGAGACTAGCGGGGTTCAGCACAGATACGCAGTATTTT	CASRRLAGFSTDTQYF
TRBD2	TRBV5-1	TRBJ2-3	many	TGCGCCAGCAGCAAGACTAGCGGGAGCTACACAGATACGCAGTATTTT	CASSKTSGSYTDTQYF
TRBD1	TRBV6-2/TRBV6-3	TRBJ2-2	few	TGTGCCAGCAGTGCCCGGACAGGGGATCACACCGGGGAGCTGTTTTTT	CASSARTGDHTGELFF
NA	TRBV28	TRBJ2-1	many	TGTGCCAGCAGTTTATTGGGCAGGCAGTCCTACAATGAGCAGTTCTTC	CASSLLGRQSYNEQFF
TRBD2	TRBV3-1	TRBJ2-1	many	TGTGCCAGCAGTTACCGACTAGCGGGGGGTAACAATGAGCAGTTCTTC	CASSYRLAGGNNEQFF
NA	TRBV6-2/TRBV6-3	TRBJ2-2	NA	TGTGCCAGCAGTGACTCCTACACCGGGGAGCTGTTTTTT	CASSDSYTGELFF
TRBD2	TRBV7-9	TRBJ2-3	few	TGTGCCAGCAGCTCGGGGACTAGGATAGATACGCAGTATTTT	CASSSGTRIDTQYF
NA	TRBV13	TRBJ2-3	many	TGTGCCAGCAGCTCGGACTCCTATGGGGATACGCAGTATTTT	CASSSDSYGDTQYF
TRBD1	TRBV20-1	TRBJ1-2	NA	TGCAGTGCTAGAAAGACAGGGCCCTATGGCTACACCTTC	CSARKTGPYGYTF
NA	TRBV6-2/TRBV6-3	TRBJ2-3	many	TGTGCCAGCAGTCCCTATGTCCGGAGAAGCACAGATACGCAGTATTTT	CASSPYVRRSTDTQYF
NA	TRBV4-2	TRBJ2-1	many	TGTGCCAGCAGCCAAGCGTACGGTAACAATGAGCAGTTCTTC	CASSQAYGNNEQFF
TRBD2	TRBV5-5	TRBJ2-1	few	TGTGCCAGCAGCCTAGGACTAGCGGGGGCGAGCTCCTACAATGAGCAGTTCTTC	CASSLGLAGASSYNEQFF
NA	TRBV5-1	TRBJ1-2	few	TGCGCCAGCAGCTTGGGGGCAGGGTTTACGGGTGGCTACACCTTC	CASSLGAGFTGGYTF
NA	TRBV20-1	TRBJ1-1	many	TGCAGTGCTAGAAGGGACTGGAACACTGAAGCTTTCTTT	CSARRDWNTEAFF
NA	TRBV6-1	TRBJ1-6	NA	TGTGCCAGCAAGAAGAGCACGAATTCACCCCTCCACTTT	CASKKSTNSPLHF
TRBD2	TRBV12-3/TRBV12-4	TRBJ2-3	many	TGTGCCAGCAGTTCCTCGACTAGCGGGCCTTCAGATACGCAGTATTTT	CASSSSTSGPSDTQYF
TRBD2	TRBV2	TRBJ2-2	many	TGTGCCAGCAGGGCCAGCGGGGACACCGGGGAGCTGTTTTTT	CASRASGDTGELFF
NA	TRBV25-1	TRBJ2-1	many	TGTGCCAGCAGTGAATACCGGGACTCATACAATGAGCAGTTCTTC	CASSEYRDSYNEQFF
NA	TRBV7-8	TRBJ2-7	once	TGTGCCAGCAGCTCTTGGACAGTGGTAGGGCAGTACTTC	CASSSWTVVGQYF
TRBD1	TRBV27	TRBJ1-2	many	TGTGCCAGCAGTTTAGGTATTGGGACAGGGCTCTATGGCTACACCTTC	CASSLGIGTGLYGYTF
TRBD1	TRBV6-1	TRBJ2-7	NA	TGTGCCAGCAGTACACCGGGACAGGGGGCGAAAGAGCAGTACTTC	CASSTPGQGAKEQYF
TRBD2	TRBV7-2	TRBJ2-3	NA	TGTGCCAGCAGCTTGACTAGCGGGAGCCCAGATACGCAGTATTTT	CASSLTSGSPDTQYF
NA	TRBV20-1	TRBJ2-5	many	TGCAGTGCTAGAGGGATCTCGACAGGAAGACAAGAGACCCAGTACTTC	CSARGISTGRQETQYF
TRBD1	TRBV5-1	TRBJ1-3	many	TGCGCCAGCAGCTTGGAACAGGGGATGACTGGAAACACCATATATTTT	CASSLEQGMTGNTIYF
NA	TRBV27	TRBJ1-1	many	TGTGCCAGCAGTTTCCGGGAGGACACTGAAGCTTTCTTT	CASSFREDTEAFF
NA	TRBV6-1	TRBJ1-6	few	TGTGCCAGCAGGCCCGGGGGGCCGAATTCACCCCTCCACTTT	CASRPGGPNSPLHF
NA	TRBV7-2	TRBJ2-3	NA	TGTGCCAGCAGCCGGGGGGCGGATACGCAGTATTTT	CASSRGADTQYF
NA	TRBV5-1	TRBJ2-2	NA	TGCGCCAGCAGCTTGAGGGTGGTCGCCGGGGAGCTGTTTTTT	CASSLRVVAGELFF
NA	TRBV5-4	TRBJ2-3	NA	TGTGCCAGCAGCTTGGTAAGCAACGTCCGCCCAGATACGCAGTATTTT	CASSLVSNVRPDTQYF
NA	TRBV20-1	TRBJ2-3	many	TGCAGTGCTAGAGATTGGCGGGGAGGCACAGATACGCAGTATTTT	CSARDWRGGTDTQYF
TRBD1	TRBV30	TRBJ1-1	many	TGTGCCTGGAGTGCGACAGGGGTTCTCGCTTTCTTT	CAWSATGVLAFF
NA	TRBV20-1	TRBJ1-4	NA	TGCAGTGCCCGGGCCCCGTCAACTAATGAAAAACTGTTTTTT	CSARAPSTNEKLFF
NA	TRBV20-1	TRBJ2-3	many	TGCAGCCGACTCGGGGCTAGCACAGATACGCAGTATTTT	CSRLGASTDTQYF
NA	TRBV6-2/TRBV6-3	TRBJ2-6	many	TGTGCCAGCAGTCCTGCTGGGGCCAACGTCCTGACTTTC	CASSPAGANVLTF
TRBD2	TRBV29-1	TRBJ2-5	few	TGCAGCGTTGAGCGGGGGGCGGGATACGAGACCCAGTACTTC	CSVERGAGYETQYF
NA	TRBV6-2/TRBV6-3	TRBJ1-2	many	TGTGCCAGCAGTTTACATGCGGGCAACTATGGCTACACCTTC	CASSLHAGNYGYTF
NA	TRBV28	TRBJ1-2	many	TGTGCCAGCAGTTTTAAGTGGGGCGGCGGCTACACCTTC	CASSFKWGGGYTF
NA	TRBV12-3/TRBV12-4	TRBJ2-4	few	TGTGCCAGCAGCCCCGATTGGATTCGACAGGCAACGAAAAACATTCAGTACTTC	CASSPDWIRQATKNIQYF
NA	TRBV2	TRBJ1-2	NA	TGTGCCAGCAGTTTTTTCCCAGCTAACTATGGCTACACCTTC	CASSFFPANYGYTF
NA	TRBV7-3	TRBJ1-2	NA	TGTGCCAGCAGCTTAAGTTCTGAAGACTATGGCTACACCTTC	CASSLSSEDYGYTF
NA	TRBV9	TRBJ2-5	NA	TGTGCCAGCAGCGGACATCAGGGGGAGGCCGTAGAGACCCAGTACTTC	CASSGHQGEAVETQYF
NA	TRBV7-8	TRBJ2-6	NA	TGTGCCAGCAGGCCGAGAACCCCCCTGCTCTCTGGGGCCAACGTCCTGACTTTC	CASRPRTPLLSGANVLTF
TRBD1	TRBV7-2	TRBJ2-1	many	TGTGCCAGCAGCCAACCGTCCGGGACAGGCGTGGGCAATGAGCAGTTCTTC	CASSQPSGTGVGNEQFF
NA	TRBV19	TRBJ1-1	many	TGTGCCAGTAGTATGAACACTTCTCCTGAAGCTTTCTTT	CASSMNTSPEAFF
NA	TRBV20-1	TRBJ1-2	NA	TGCAGTGCTAGAGATCCTAGAGCCTATGGCTACACCTTC	CSARDPRAYGYTF
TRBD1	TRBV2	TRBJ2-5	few	TGTGCCAGCAGACCCCGACAGGGGGCTCGGGAGACCCAGTACTTC	CASRPRQGARETQYF
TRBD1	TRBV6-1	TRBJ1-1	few	TGTGCCAGCAGACAGGGGCCGTACACTGAAGCTTTCTTT	CASRQGPYTEAFF
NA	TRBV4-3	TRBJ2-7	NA	TGCGCCAGCAGCCAAGATAGGCACTACTCCTACGAGCAGTACTTC	CASSQDRHYSYEQYF
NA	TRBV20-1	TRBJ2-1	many	TGCAGTGCTAGCGGTAGGGATGAGCAGTTCTTC	CSASGRDEQFF
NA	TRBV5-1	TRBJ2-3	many	TGCGCCAGCAGGCCAGCAGCGATGACAGATACGCAGTATTTT	CASRPAAMTDTQYF